This entry is about one T cell receptor (beta chain). These data come from a study of blood T cell repertoires in COVID-19. Whole-study context: The study drew acute and convalescent COVID-19 samples from the United States, Italy and Spain. T cells, B-cell-depleted T cells, or PBMCs supplied cDNA or gDNA.

Enrolment of Seattle patients took place during active infection, and they were followed longitudinally. Original processing methods: Estimates of nucleated cell counts were drawn from the amplification of reference gene primers. Using immunoSEQ multiplex PCR, the repertoire was profiled, and TCRdb retains in-frame clones only, with some absent. The DNA gave D and trimming, while V, J and clone size come from that table. The sample records some 270,000 clones, about 84% being singletons. The clonotype was recovered from an elderly woman with COVID-19, enrolled during active disease. The sequenced material came from peripheral blood.

In DNA form, the CDR3 reads TGTGCCACCAGTGATTCCACGGGACAGGGTTTGTCCGGGAAAGCTTTCTTT. It yields the protein CATSDSTGQGLSGKAFF. The chain couples TRBV24-1 to TRBJ1-1; 9 bases are a match to TRBD1. Per the germline V gene, CDR1 is KGHDR and CDR2 is SFDVKD. Trimming cost V 2 bases and J 9 bases; bases outside gene matches: 15. CDR3 length: 17 residues.